A selection of T cell receptor beta chains follows, all from one sample in a study of shared T cell receptors in the human thymus. Clones were sequenced by immunoSEQ multiplex PCR, and TCRdb holds only the in-frame ones, with some missing. The repertoire includes about 380,000 clones, approximately 95% of them detected once, and roughly 0.02% sits in the top ten. The sample consisted of thymocytes. These TCRs come from a human donor. Both conserved end residues are part of each CDR3. Each record gives: clone size, D gene, J gene, V gene, CDR3 protein, CDR3 DNA. The D gene is left open where the match is weak. A clone size is listed for some rows: how often the clone was seen (once, few, many), or a class if it is expanded.

>NA|TRBD1|TRBJ1-2|TRBV28
CASSIKQGANYGYTF
TGTGCCAGCAGTATCAAACAGGGGGCTAACTATGGCTACACCTTC
>NA|NA|TRBJ2-3|TRBV11-2
CASSLDRGGTQYF
TGTGCCAGCAGCTTAGATCGAGGTGGTACGCAGTATTTT
>NA|NA|TRBJ2-3|TRBV28
CASSLPAGRTDTQYF
TGTGCCAGCAGTCTCCCCGCTGGACGGACAGATACGCAGTATTTT
>NA|NA|TRBJ1-2|TRBV9
CASSGRPVNGYTF
TGTGCCAGCAGCGGCCGCCCGGTAAATGGCTACACCTTC
>NA|TRBD1|TRBJ1-2|TRBV27
CASSLRTGGNYGYTF
TGTGCCAGCAGTTTACGGACAGGGGGTAACTATGGCTACACCTTC
>NA|NA|TRBJ2-7|TRBV25-1
CASRTRHSLSYEQYF
TGTGCCAGCAGGACCAGACATTCTCTATCCTACGAGCAGTACTTC
>once|TRBD2|TRBJ2-1|TRBV30
CAWSGREGLDEQFF
TGTGCCTGGAGTGGACGGGAGGGCCTGGATGAGCAGTTCTTC
>NA|TRBD2|TRBJ2-3|TRBV5-1
CASSIFRTSGRAQDTQYF
TGCGCCAGCAGCATCTTTAGGACTAGCGGGAGGGCCCAAGATACGCAGTATTTT
>NA|NA|TRBJ1-5|TRBV11-2
CASSPARTEPNQPQHF
TGTGCCAGCAGCCCCGCTCGGACGGAGCCAAATCAGCCCCAGCATTTT
>NA|TRBD2|TRBJ2-1|TRBV15
CATSRGLVGERETSYNEQFF
TGTGCCACCAGCAGAGGACTAGTCGGTGAGCGGGAGACGTCCTACAATGAGCAGTTCTTC
>once|TRBD1|TRBJ1-2|TRBV10-2
CASSESRNRGLYGYTF
TGCGCCAGCAGTGAGTCCCGGAACAGGGGGCTGTATGGCTACACCTTC
>NA|NA|TRBJ2-4|TRBV7-2
CASSSGSLAKNIQYF
TGTGCCAGCAGCTCCGGGAGCCTAGCCAAAAACATTCAGTACTTC
>once|NA|TRBJ2-3|TRBV6-6
CAGRELVTDTQYF
TGTGCCGGACGGGAATTAGTCACAGATACGCAGTATTTT
>NA|NA|TRBJ1-5|TRBV4-1
CASSHGPSLGSNQPQHF
TGCGCCAGCAGCCACGGGCCGAGCCTCGGAAGCAATCAGCCCCAGCATTTT
>NA|NA|TRBJ2-7|TRBV4-3
CASSQDPHKQYF
TGCGCCAGCAGCCAAGATCCCCACAAGCAGTACTTC
>NA|NA|TRBJ2-1|TRBV15
CATSRGVVEQFF
TGTGCCACCAGCAGGGGGGTCGTGGAGCAGTTCTTC
>NA|NA|TRBJ1-2|TRBV30
CAWSSTQGNYGYTF
TGTGCCTGGAGTTCTACTCAGGGGAACTATGGCTACACCTTC
>NA|NA|TRBJ1-5|TRBV30
CAWSVPDWAAYNQPQHF
TGTGCCTGGAGTGTACCGGACTGGGCAGCCTACAATCAGCCCCAGCATTTT
>once|TRBD2|TRBJ2-1|TRBV7-8
CASSLHLLAEFF
TGTGCCAGCAGCTTACATCTTCTAGCGGAGTTCTTC
>NA|NA|TRBJ2-7|TRBV28
CASTNTHYEQYF
TGTGCCAGCACCAATACCCACTACGAGCAGTACTTC
>NA|TRBD2|TRBJ2-7|TRBV10-3
CAISESNGLANSYEQYF
TGTGCCATCAGTGAGTCAAACGGACTAGCGAACTCCTACGAGCAGTACTTC
>NA|NA|TRBJ1-1|TRBV5-8
CASSLVLGAYVLNTEAFF
TGTGCCAGCAGCTTGGTGTTGGGCGCTTACGTTTTGAACACTGAAGCTTTCTTT
>NA|TRBD1|TRBJ1-5|TRBV10-2
CASSGDSDSNQPQHF
TGCGCCAGCAGTGGGGACAGTGATAGCAATCAGCCCCAGCATTTT
>NA|NA|TRBJ2-2|TRBV15
CATSRDRASTGELFF
TGTGCCACCAGCAGAGATAGGGCGAGCACCGGGGAGCTGTTTTTT
>NA|NA|TRBJ2-7|TRBV5-1
CASSLHRNYEQYF
TGCGCCAGCAGCTTGCACAGGAACTACGAGCAGTACTTC
>NA|TRBD1|TRBJ2-5|TRBV4-2
CASSQGDRDQETQYF
TGTGCCAGCAGCCAGGGAGACAGGGACCAAGAGACCCAGTACTTC
>NA|TRBD2|TRBJ2-2|TRBV5-8
CASRLLAGGPTGELFF
TGTGCCAGCAGGCTGCTAGCGGGAGGGCCAACCGGGGAGCTGTTTTTT
>NA|NA|TRBJ2-7|TRBV18
CASSPPRPGALSYEQYF
TGTGCCAGCTCACCACCTAGGCCGGGGGCTCTCTCCTACGAGCAGTACTTC
>NA|NA|TRBJ1-1|TRBV9
CASSGPRQEAEAFF
TGTGCCAGCAGCGGGCCCCGACAGGAGGCTGAAGCTTTCTTT
>NA|TRBD2|TRBJ2-1|TRBV6-5
CASRAGTSGINEQFF
TGTGCCAGCAGGGCCGGGACTAGCGGGATAAATGAGCAGTTCTTC
>NA|NA|TRBJ1-4|TRBV5-6
CASSQTGTLFEKLFF
TGTGCCAGCAGCCAAACAGGGACCTTGTTTGAAAAACTGTTTTTT
>NA|TRBD1|TRBJ2-7|TRBV10-3
CAISELLRDLGFGQGAHEQYF
TGTGCCATCAGTGAGCTTCTGAGAGATTTGGGTTTCGGACAGGGGGCCCACGAGCAGTACTTC
>NA|NA|TRBJ2-7|TRBV4-2
CASSQELRPSYEQYF
TGTGCCAGCAGCCAAGAGCTACGTCCGTCCTACGAGCAGTACTTC
>NA|NA|TRBJ2-4|TRBV5-5
CASSWIRADSKNIQYF
TGTGCCAGCAGCTGGATCCGAGCGGACTCCAAAAACATTCAGTACTTC
>NA|NA|TRBJ2-7|TRBV30
CAWSVADEQYF
TGTGCCTGGAGTGTGGCAGACGAGCAGTACTTC
>NA|TRBD2|TRBJ2-1|TRBV7-9
CASSLARLAGVIPNEQFF
TGTGCCAGCAGCTTAGCACGCCTAGCGGGAGTAATTCCCAATGAGCAGTTCTTC
>NA|TRBD2|TRBJ2-1|TRBV4-1
CASSHRLAGKYNEQFF
TGCGCCAGCAGCCATAGACTAGCGGGCAAATACAATGAGCAGTTCTTC